This T cell receptor (beta chain) was observed in a study of PD-L1 blockade in urothelial cancer (TCRdb year 2017). For the study in its entirety: Therapy was started around 2014 for all patients, and atezolizumab 1,200 mg was administered intravenously every 3 weeks. Twenty-five of 29 patients were males with bladder-origin urothelial cancer, and about 65% of the roughly 30 reported a prior smoking history. Patients had an ECOG performance status of 0 or 1 and had received between 0 and 3 prior chemotherapy regimens. Blood samples were analyzed at two time points: 3 weeks after treatment start (second dose) and 6 weeks after treatment start. A median of roughly 140,000 T cells and approximately 86,000 unique TCRs was obtained from blood samples, and a median clonality of approximately 0.08 was observed. The study, an exploratory multi-omic analysis, examined somatic, immune and clinical correlates of response to PD-L1 blockade with atezolizumab in urothelial cancer. Pretreatment tumor samples, along with matched peripheral blood serially collected before and after atezolizumab treatment, were subjected to TCR sequencing. Durable clinical benefit was defined as a progression-free survival longer than 6 months, and TCR features were additionally tested against progression-free survival and overall survival. Whole exome sequencing and RNA sequencing of pretreatment tumors were performed alongside TCR sequencing in the same patients. Nine patients achieved durable clinical benefit and 20 did not. Pretreatment blood TCR-seq was available for about 30 patients, at least one posttreatment blood collection was obtained for about 25 patients, and tumor TCR-seq was available for about 25 patients. The study at large found these results: A pretreatment peripheral blood TCR clonality below the median was linked to improved progression-free and overall survival. Because the sample size was small (n ≈ 29) and many of the analyses were exploratory, the results are meant to be hypothesis-generating. Among patients with durable benefit, tumor-associated TCR clones showed greater expansion in peripheral blood 3 weeks after treatment started (n of about 21, p = 0.022).

Synthetic TCR analog templates were spiked into each PCR so that absolute template abundance could be estimated from read counts. The immunoSEQ assay was used to amplify TCRbeta CDR3 regions from genomic DNA with bias-controlled V and J gene primers. Sequencing of rearranged TCRbeta segments was done at approximately 20X coverage. Regarding the original processing steps: Clustering was used to correct sequencing errors, and CDR3s were annotated against IMGT so that V, D and J genes could be assigned. Downstream analyses used only productive TCRbeta rearrangements and left out out-of-frame or stop-codon sequences. To compute clonality, Shannon entropy was normalized by the log of the number of unique productive sequences and then subtracted from one. Fisher's exact test with Benjamini-Hochberg correction, at a threshold of adjusted p below 0.01, was used to find clones that differed between time points or between blood and tumor. TCRdb's version of the immuneACCESS table is confined to in-frame rearrangements and falls short of the full clone set. An unresolved V gene accounts for under half of the shortfall where checked; the remainder is of unknown origin. That table supplies the V and J calls and clone size; D and trimming were determined from the DNA. The sample yields 100,000 to 150,000 clones; 70% to 85% were counted once. The ten top clones hold roughly 3.2% of the sample.

This specimen's time point label, per the study, means: pretreatment peripheral blood. The cohort included 25 to 35 patients with locally advanced or metastatic urothelial carcinoma who were treated at Memorial Sloan Kettering on a trial protocol. Peripheral blood mononuclear cells were collected pretreatment and during treatment, with between 1 and 8 total time points obtained per patient. The Qiagen DNeasy Blood extraction kit was used to purify genomic DNA from total PBMCs and from tumor samples. PBMCs were collected pretreatment and during treatment and were isolated and stored as previously described. On this clone itself: Its antigen target is currently unknown. Base qualities are not recorded, but no much larger clone differs from it by a single base.

Specimen: PBMCs, collected around atezolizumab (anti-PD-L1) treatment. The receptor was derived from a man aged 45-65 years with urothelial cancer.

The nucleotide sequence reads TGTGCCAGCAGCTGGGTGGACAGGGCGAACACTGAAGCTTTCTTT. This translates into CASSWVDRANTEAFF. Rearrangement joined TRBV5-6 to TRBJ1-1; 8 central nucleotides agree with TRBD1. After removal of 3 bases from V and 1 base from J, the junction retains 5 bases not matched to a gene. The germline V gene sets CDR1 to SGHDT and CDR2 to YYEEEE. Including the terminal cysteine and phenylalanine, the CDR3 comprises 15 residues. The CDR3 DNA has 45 bases and is translated from base 1.